These 17 T cell receptor beta chains originate from one sample sequenced in a study of human T cells and chemical hapten exposure (dated by TCRdb to the early 2020s). The method behind the library was RACE. The reads were generated on a NextSeq 500. TCRdb itself trimmed the public reads at Q25 with fastp, ran MiXCR and retained productive beta chains. Rows matching on CDR3 protein sequence are summarized as one entry with the most common DNA and genes. The table for this sample lists roughly 380,000 distinct CDR3 sequences; 4.8% of them were counted only once. The ten largest clones represent around 2% of the sample. This sample's time point label indicates: patch test 1, 2 weeks after DPC sensitization. Per the publication, the treatment or condition label means: therapeutic diphenylcyclopropenone sensitization with weekly scalp DPC. Sequences were derived from whole blood, sampled in connection with sensitization to the hapten diphenylcyclopropenone (DPC). These TCRs come from a woman aged 45 to 65 with alopecia areata. Some clones in this sample may be carry-over from other donors' samples.

As concerns this clonotype: No conserved phenylalanine or tryptophan ends this CDR3, so it is likely a read error. V gene TRBV4-2 combines with J gene TRBJ2-5; 8 nucleotides line up with TRBD1. Losses at the gene ends were 5 bases for V and 2 bases for J; bases not matched to a gene: 13. Per the germline V gene, CDR1 is LGHNA and CDR2 is YNFKEQ. The CDR3 spans 17 residues. CDR3 amino acids: CASSFNPGQESQETQYY. CDR3 DNA sequence: TGTGCCAGCAGCTTCAACCCGGGACAGGAGAGTCAAGAGACCCAGTACTAC.

The chain has TRBV5-1 and TRBJ1-1; D call uncertain. Trimming shortened V by 0 bases and J by 0 bases, and 15 bases separated the two germline ends. In germline, CDR1 is SGHRS, CDR2 YFSETQ. The CDR3 is made up of 17 amino acids. CDR3 sequence (DNA): TGCGCCAGCAGCTTGGGCCAATTGGCAGGTATGAACACTGAAGCTTTCTTT. It encodes CASSLGQLAGMNTEAFF.

This clonotype appeared many times. The V and J genes are TRBV5-1 and TRBJ2-4, with D unresolved. The ends were cut back, 0 bases at V and 4 bases at J, with 8 bases in the middle. Germline-derived CDR1 and CDR2 are SGHRS and YFSETQ. This CDR3 is built from 14 residues. The CDR3 nucleotides are TGCGCCAGCAGCTTGGACCCCCAGAAAAACATTCAGTACTTC. Its protein is CASSLDPQKNIQYF.

The V call is TRBV27, the J call TRBJ2-7, with D possibly being TRBD2 (5 bases). Germline V lookup: CDR1 MNHEY, CDR2 SMNVEV (reference sequence). The CDR3 loop spans 12 amino acids. V lost 3 bases and J lost 7, with 10 bases in between. The CDR3 loop is CASSFNGGEQYF. Here the CDR3 DNA reads TGTGCCAGCAGTTTTAATGGAGGTGAGCAGTACTTC.

There are many counts of this clonotype. This chain links TRBV28 with TRBJ2-1; 9 bases map to TRBD1. The germline gives CDR1 MDHEN, CDR2 SYDVKM. The CDR3 contains 16 residues. With 8 bases clipped from V and 3 bases from J, the junction kept 11 bases outside the gene matches. CDR3 DNA: TGTGCCAGCTCAGCTACCGGGACAGGGAACTACAATGAGCAGTTCTTC. Protein: CASSATGTGNYNEQFF.

This clonotype was found many times. The chain joins TRBV5-1 to TRBJ1-4, with 9 bases identical to TRBD1. The CDR3 runs 15 residues. The V segment lost 0 bases and the J segment 7 bases; nucleotides outside the gene matches: 4. The germline gives CDR1 SGHRS, CDR2 YFSETQ. The CDR3 reads CASSLAGDRVEKLFF. CDR3 sequence (DNA): TGCGCCAGCAGCTTGGCCGGGGACAGGGTTGAAAAACTGTTTTTT.

The chain carries TRBV5-4 and TRBJ1-1; D remains unclear. The CDR3 is 13 amino acids. Germline V gene data show CDR1 as SGHNT and CDR2 as YYREEE (reference sequence). V gave up 0 bases and J gave up 5 bases, with 8 bases separating them. The DNA of the CDR3 is TGTGCCAGCAGCTTGGGACGGACTACTGAAGCTTTCTTT. Translated, it gives CASSLGRTTEAFF.

About this clonotype itself: A much larger clone is a single base away; this may be a read error. The rearrangement uses TRBV7-2 and TRBJ2-6, with D perhaps matching TRBD1 (5 bases). The length of the CDR3 is 15 residues. Germline CDR1 and CDR2: SGHTA and FQGNSA. The CDR3 coding sequence is TGTGCCAGCAGCTCCTATCCCTCTGGGGCCGACGTCCTGACTTTC. It specifies CASSSYPSGADVLTF.

This clonotype was picked up many times. The chain uses TRBV6-2 or TRBV6-3 and TRBJ1-1; no firm D call. V lost 8 bases and J 3 bases, leaving 16 bases between the germline ends. Germline V gene sequence: CDR1 MNHEY, CDR2 SVGEGT. This CDR3 is 14 amino acids long. CDR3 DNA sequence: TGTGCCAGCGGACTAGGTCTCAGAGACACTGAAGCTTTCTTT. The encoded protein is CASGLGLRDTEAFF.

For this clonotype: This could be a read error, since a much larger clone is one nucleotide away. This chain joins TRBV6-6 and TRBJ1-4, with TRBD1 as a possible D gene (6 bases). This CDR3 comprises 13 residues. With 7 bases removed from V and 7 bases from J, the gap between germline ends came to 13 bases. Germline loops: CDR1 MNHNY, CDR2 SVGAGI (reference sequence). The chain's CDR3 is CASTTGNIEKLFF. The CDR3 nucleotides read TGTGCCAGCACCACAGGGAACATTGAAAAACTGTTTTTT.

The V call is TRBV6-1, the J call TRBJ1-6, with D possibly TRBD1 on 6 matching bases. Germline lookup yields CDR1 MNHNS and CDR2 SASEGT. Deletions cut 5 bases from V and 1 base from J, with 12 bases between. The CDR3 runs 16 residues. CDR3 amino acids: CASSTDRISYNSPLHF. The CDR3 bases are TGTGCCAGCAGTACCGACAGGATTTCCTATAATTCACCCCTCCACTTT.

In regard to this clonotype: A much bigger clone sits one base away, suggesting this may be a read error. This rearrangement joins TRBV13 to TRBJ2-7, with D perhaps matching TRBD2 (5 bases). CDR3 length equals 13 residues. Germline CDR1 and CDR2: PRHDT and FYEKMQ (reference sequence). The CDR3 here is CASSAALSWELYF. CDR3 sequence (DNA): TGTGCCAGCAGCGCGGCTTTGAGTTGGGAGCTGTACTTC.

This clonotype was detected many times. V and J are TRBV10-2 and TRBJ2-1; TRBD1 matches 7 bases. After removal of 3 bases from V and 6 bases from J, the junction contained 2 bases not matched to a gene. Germline V gene sequence: CDR1 WSHSY, CDR2 SAAADI. The CDR3 has 13 residues. The CDR3 DNA follows: TGCGCCAGCAGTGAACCAGGGGGCAATGAGCAGTTCTTC. Protein product: CASSEPGGNEQFF.

This clonotype was observed many times. V and J are TRBV29-1 and TRBJ1-2; D is uncertain. Deletions cut 8 bases from V and 2 bases from J, with 9 bases between. Germline V gene lookup returns CDR1 SQVTM and CDR2 ANQGSEA. CDR3 length: 11 residues. The CDR3 DNA reads as TGCAGCTCCCTCTCAAACTATGGCTACACCTTC. This encodes CSSLSNYGYTF.

This clonotype was counted a few times. The chain is built from TRBV29-1 and TRBJ1-2; D gene ambiguous. The germline V and J ends were trimmed by 4 bases and 7 bases, with 1 base remaining between them. CDR1 is SQVTM, CDR2 ANQGSEA, per germline. The CDR3 is 8 amino acids. The CDR3 bases are TGCAGCGTTGCTGGCTACACCTTC. Protein: CSVAGYTF.

This clonotype was observed many times. The V gene is TRBV30, the J gene TRBJ2-5; unclear D gene. V was trimmed by 1 base and J by 3 bases, leaving 0 bases between them. Germline V gene sequence: CDR1 GTSNPN, CDR2 SVGIG (reference sequence). This CDR3 comprises 10 residues. CDR3 residues: CAWSEETQYF. The CDR3 coding sequence is TGTGCCTGGAGTGAAGAGACCCAGTACTTC.

This clonotype was observed at least ten times. The rearrangement links TRBV28 to TRBJ2-5; D gene ambiguous. The CDR3 is made up of 13 amino acids. Trimming stripped 3 bases from V and 2 bases from J, with 7 bases between. The germline gives CDR1 MDHEN, CDR2 SYDVKM. The CDR3 spells CASSFVPQETQYF. In DNA, the CDR3 is TGTGCCAGCAGTTTCGTCCCACAAGAGACCCAGTACTTC.